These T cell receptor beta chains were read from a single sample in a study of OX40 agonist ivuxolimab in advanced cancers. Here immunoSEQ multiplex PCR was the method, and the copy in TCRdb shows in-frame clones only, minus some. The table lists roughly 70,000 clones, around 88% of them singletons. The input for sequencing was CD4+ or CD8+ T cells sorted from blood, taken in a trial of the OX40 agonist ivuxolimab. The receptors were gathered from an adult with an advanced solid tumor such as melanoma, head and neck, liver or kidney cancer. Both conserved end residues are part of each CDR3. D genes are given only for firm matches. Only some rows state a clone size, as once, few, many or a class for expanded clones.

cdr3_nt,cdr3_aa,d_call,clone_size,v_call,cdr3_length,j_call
TGTGCCAGAAGCACCCGGGACAGCGTGAGGTCCTATAATTCACCCCTCCACTTT,CARSTRDSVRSYNSPLHF,TRBD1,NA,TRBV5-3,18,TRBJ1-6
TGTGCCAGAAGCGGGGGTCCTTACAATGAGCAGTTCTTC,CARSGGPYNEQFF,NA,NA,TRBV5-3,13,TRBJ2-1
TGTGCCAGCTCACCATTACAGGAGGGGGCTGAAGCTTTCTTT,CASSPLQEGAEAFF,NA,NA,TRBV18,14,TRBJ1-1
TGTGCCAGCGTCAGTAGCAATCAGCCCCAGCATTTT,CASVSSNQPQHF,NA,NA,TRBV6-1,12,TRBJ1-5
TGTGCCAGCAGCTTACACAGGGCCCCAAGGTTAGTGGCGTTCTTT,CASSLHRAPRLVAFF,NA,NA,TRBV7-9,15,TRBJ1-1
TGTGCCAGCAGCCCAGGAGCCATGAACACTGAAGCTTTCTTT,CASSPGAMNTEAFF,NA,NA,TRBV11-2,14,TRBJ1-1
TGTGCCAGCAGCCCCCGATTCGGGACAGCCTACGAGCAGTACTTC,CASSPRFGTAYEQYF,TRBD1,NA,TRBV11-1,15,TRBJ2-7
TGTGCCAGCAGTGAAGCGTGGACCTACCTATTCAATGGCTACACCTTC,CASSEAWTYLFNGYTF,NA,NA,TRBV2,16,TRBJ1-2
TGTGCCAGCAGTTATACGGTCGGGAATGAGCAGTTCTTC,CASSYTVGNEQFF,NA,once,TRBV6-6,13,TRBJ2-1
TGTGCCAGCAGCTTAGATCGGGGTTCGGAGACCCAGTACTTC,CASSLDRGSETQYF,NA,NA,TRBV11-2,14,TRBJ2-5
TGCGCCAGCAGCCAACAGGGGGCGAACACCGGGGAGCTGTTTTTT,CASSQQGANTGELFF,TRBD1,NA,TRBV5-1,15,TRBJ2-2
TGTGCCAGCAGTGTATACCGCACAGATACGCAGTATTTT,CASSVYRTDTQYF,NA,NA,TRBV6-1,13,TRBJ2-3
TGTGCCAGCCTTTCGGAGCGGCTACAAGAGACCCAGTACTTC,CASLSERLQETQYF,NA,NA,TRBV2,14,TRBJ2-5
TGCGCCAGCAGCCCGGGACAGACCACAGATACGCAGTATTTT,CASSPGQTTDTQYF,TRBD1,once,TRBV5-1,14,TRBJ2-3
TGTGCCAGCAGCTTATCCGGGATGGGGACTAGCGGCTACACCTTC,CASSLSGMGTSGYTF,NA,NA,TRBV7-9,15,TRBJ1-2
TGTGCCAGCAGTTTACGGTGGGTCAGGGGCCTAAACTATGGCTACACCTTC,CASSLRWVRGLNYGYTF,NA,NA,TRBV28,17,TRBJ1-2
TGTGCCAGCAGCACCCAGGGTGGGACAGGGGGCCGCGAGCAGTACTTC,CASSTQGGTGGREQYF,TRBD1,NA,TRBV5-4,16,TRBJ2-7
TGTGCCAGCAGCCAGCAGGAAAACACTGAAGCTTTCTTT,CASSQQENTEAFF,NA,NA,TRBV7-3,13,TRBJ1-1
TGTGCCAGCAGTGGACTAGGATTGAACTCAGATACGCAGTATTTT,CASSGLGLNSDTQYF,NA,NA,TRBV2,15,TRBJ2-3
TGCAGCGCCCGGGGCGCTAGCGGGGGGGCAGATACGCAGTATTTT,CSARGASGGADTQYF,TRBD2,NA,TRBV29-1,15,TRBJ2-3
TGCAGTGCTAGACTTCAAGAGACCCAGTACTTC,CSARLQETQYF,NA,NA,TRBV20-1,11,TRBJ2-5
TGTGCCAGCAGCTTAGATAGCGGCCAAGAGACCCAGTACTTC,CASSLDSGQETQYF,NA,NA,TRBV7-8,14,TRBJ2-5
TGTGCCAGCAGTGACGGGGATACGCAGTATTTT,CASSDGDTQYF,NA,once,TRBV2,11,TRBJ2-3
TGTGCCAGTAGGTACGACAGGTCTAGCAATCAGCCCCAGCATTTT,CASRYDRSSNQPQHF,NA,NA,TRBV19,15,TRBJ1-5
TGTGCCAGCCTGGGGCAGGGTGGGAACACTGAAGCTTTCTTT,CASLGQGGNTEAFF,NA,NA,TRBV6-5,14,TRBJ1-1
TGCAGCGCTTCCCAGGGGCGGTATGGCTACACCTTC,CSASQGRYGYTF,NA,NA,TRBV29-1,12,TRBJ1-2
TGTGCCAGCTCACCAGGACAGGTCCCCTACGAGCAGTACTTC,CASSPGQVPYEQYF,TRBD1,NA,TRBV18,14,TRBJ2-7
TGTGCCAGCTCGGCCCAGGGCATCAGTGGCGATGAGCAGTTCTTC,CASSAQGISGDEQFF,NA,NA,TRBV7-3,15,TRBJ2-1
TGTGCCAGCAGTTTTGGACTAGCGGGAGGTTTCTCCTACGAGCAGTACTTC,CASSFGLAGGFSYEQYF,TRBD2,NA,TRBV28,17,TRBJ2-7
TGTGCCAGCAGCTTAGGGGACAGGGCCGGCGGGGAGCTGTTTTTT,CASSLGDRAGGELFF,TRBD1,NA,TRBV7-2,15,TRBJ2-2
TGTGCCAGCAGCTTCGACAGTAATAATGAAAAACTGTTTTTT,CASSFDSNNEKLFF,NA,NA,TRBV5-8,14,TRBJ1-4
TGTGCCAGCAGCCCCCGGGGGGGGACTTGGGAGACCCAGTACTTC,CASSPRGGTWETQYF,TRBD2,NA,TRBV7-2,15,TRBJ2-5
TGTGCCAGCAGTCCCTTTCGCGGACAGGGGATGGGAGAGACCCAGTACTTC,CASSPFRGQGMGETQYF,TRBD1,NA,TRBV28,17,TRBJ2-5
TGCGCCAGCAGCTTGTCCAGTCCCCAAGAGACCCAGTACTTC,CASSLSSPQETQYF,NA,NA,TRBV5-1,14,TRBJ2-5
TGTGCCAGCAGCACCAGACGGGACAACTATGGCTACACCTTC,CASSTRRDNYGYTF,NA,once,TRBV7-8,14,TRBJ1-2
TGTGCCAGCAGTGAAAGGGCAGACCGCTCCTACGAGCAGTACTTC,CASSERADRSYEQYF,NA,NA,TRBV6-1,15,TRBJ2-7
TGTGCCAGCAGCTTAATTTCAGGCTACATGAACACTGAAGCTTTCTTT,CASSLISGYMNTEAFF,NA,NA,TRBV7-8,16,TRBJ1-1
TGTGCCAGTAGTATTTCGAGGGGGAGCCAAGAGACCCAGTACTTC,CASSISRGSQETQYF,NA,NA,TRBV19,15,TRBJ2-5
TGTGCCAGTAGTATCGCCTTCGGGGACAGGGGACACGAGCAGTACTTC,CASSIAFGDRGHEQYF,TRBD1,NA,TRBV19,16,TRBJ2-7
TGTGCCAGCAGTTGGGACAGGGGGGGTGAAAAACTGTTTTTT,CASSWDRGGEKLFF,TRBD1,once,TRBV6-7,14,TRBJ1-4
TGTGCCAGCAGCTTAAAAACTAGCGGGGGGGTTTTTAACGGGTACGAGCAGTACTTC,CASSLKTSGGVFNGYEQYF,TRBD2,once,TRBV7-2,19,TRBJ2-7
TGTGCCAGCAGCTTAGATTCAGGGCCTGAAGCTTTCTTT,CASSLDSGPEAFF,NA,NA,TRBV7-9,13,TRBJ1-1
TGTGCCAGCAGTGCTCAGGGGATGGGGAACACCATATATTTT,CASSAQGMGNTIYF,NA,NA,TRBV27,14,TRBJ1-3
TGTGCCAGCAGCTTAGCCTACGTAAGGGCTAATGAGCAGTTCTTC,CASSLAYVRANEQFF,NA,NA,TRBV7-8,15,TRBJ2-1
TGTGCCAGCAGTCCACAGGGGACTGGCTACACCTTC,CASSPQGTGYTF,TRBD1,NA,TRBV27,12,TRBJ1-2
TGCGCCAGCAGCGGTCCAGGGTATACTGAAGCTTTCTTT,CASSGPGYTEAFF,NA,NA,TRBV5-1,13,TRBJ1-1
TGTGCCAGCTCCCCCGGACAGACCATTTCAGAAACCTTC,CASSPGQTISETF,NA,NA,TRBV18,13,TRBJ1-2
TGTGCCAGCACCGGGACAACGAACACTGAAGCTTTCTTT,CASTGTTNTEAFF,NA,NA,TRBV7-9,13,TRBJ1-1
TGTGCCAGCAGCGTGGGAGCCCCGTCGGACGAGCAGTACTTC,CASSVGAPSDEQYF,NA,NA,TRBV11-2,14,TRBJ2-7
TGTGCCAGCAGCTTCGGGGGAACTAATGAAAAACTGTTTTTT,CASSFGGTNEKLFF,NA,NA,TRBV7-2,14,TRBJ1-4
TGTGCCAGTAGTCCCGGGACTCGGATTGTCTACAATGAGCAGTTCTTC,CASSPGTRIVYNEQFF,NA,once,TRBV19,16,TRBJ2-1
TGTGCCAGCAGCTCCTCGACAAAGACTTACTCCTACGAGCAGTACTTC,CASSSSTKTYSYEQYF,NA,NA,TRBV7-8,16,TRBJ2-7